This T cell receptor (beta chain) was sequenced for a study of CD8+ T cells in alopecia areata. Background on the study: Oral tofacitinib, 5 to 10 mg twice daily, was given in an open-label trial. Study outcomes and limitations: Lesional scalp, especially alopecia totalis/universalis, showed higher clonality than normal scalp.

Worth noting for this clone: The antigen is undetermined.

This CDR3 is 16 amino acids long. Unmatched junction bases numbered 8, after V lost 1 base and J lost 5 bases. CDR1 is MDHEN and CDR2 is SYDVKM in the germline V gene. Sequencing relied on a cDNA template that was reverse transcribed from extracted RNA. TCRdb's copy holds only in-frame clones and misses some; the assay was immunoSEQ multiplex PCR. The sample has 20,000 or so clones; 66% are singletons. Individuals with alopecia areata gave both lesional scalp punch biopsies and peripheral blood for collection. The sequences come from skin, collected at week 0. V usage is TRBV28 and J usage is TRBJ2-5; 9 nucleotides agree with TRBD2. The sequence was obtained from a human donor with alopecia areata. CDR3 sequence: CASSLYTASGEETQYF. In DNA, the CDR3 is TGTGCCAGCAGTTTATATACGGCTAGCGGGGAGGAGACCCAGTACTTC.